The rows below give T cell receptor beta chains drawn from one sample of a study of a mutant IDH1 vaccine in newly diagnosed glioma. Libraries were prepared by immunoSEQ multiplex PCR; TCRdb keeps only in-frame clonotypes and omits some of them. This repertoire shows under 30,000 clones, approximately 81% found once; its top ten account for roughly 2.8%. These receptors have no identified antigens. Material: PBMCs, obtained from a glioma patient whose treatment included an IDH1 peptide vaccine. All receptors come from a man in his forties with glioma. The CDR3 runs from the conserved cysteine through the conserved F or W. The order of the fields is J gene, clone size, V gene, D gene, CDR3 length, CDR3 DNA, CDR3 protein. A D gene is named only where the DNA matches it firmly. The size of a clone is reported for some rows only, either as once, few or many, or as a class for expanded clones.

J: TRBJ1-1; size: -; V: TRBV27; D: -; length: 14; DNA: TGTGCCAGCGCGAAGGACAGTCCGGGGGGTAAAGCTTTCTTT; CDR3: CASAKDSPGGKAFF
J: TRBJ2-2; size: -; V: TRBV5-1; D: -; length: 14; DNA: TGCGCCAGCAAACTAGTAGGGGCGCCCGGGGAGCTGTTTTTT; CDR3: CASKLVGAPGELFF
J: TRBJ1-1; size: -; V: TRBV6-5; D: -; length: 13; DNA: TGTGCCAGCAGGCCGACGAGGGACACTGAAGCTTTCTTT; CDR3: CASRPTRDTEAFF
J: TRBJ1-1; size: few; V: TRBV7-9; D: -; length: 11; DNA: TGTGCCAGCAGCCCCATGTCTGAAGCTTTCTTT; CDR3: CASSPMSEAFF
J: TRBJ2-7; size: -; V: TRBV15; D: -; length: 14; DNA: TGTGCCACCAAGAAAGCAGCTAACAACTACGAGCAGTACTTC; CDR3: CATKKAANNYEQYF
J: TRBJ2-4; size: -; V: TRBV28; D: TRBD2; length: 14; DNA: TGTGCCAGCAGCCCAGCGGGAGGGGGAAACATTCAGTACTTC; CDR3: CASSPAGGGNIQYF
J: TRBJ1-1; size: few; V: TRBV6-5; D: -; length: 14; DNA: TGTGCCAGCAGCCCAACAGGATACAACACTGAAGCTTTCTTT; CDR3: CASSPTGYNTEAFF
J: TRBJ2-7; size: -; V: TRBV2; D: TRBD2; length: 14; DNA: TGTGCCAGCAGTGAACCGGGACTAGCTCCCGAGCAGTACTTC; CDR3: CASSEPGLAPEQYF
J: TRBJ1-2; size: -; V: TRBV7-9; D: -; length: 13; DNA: TGTGCCAGCAGCTCCCGGGAGGGCAGAGGCTACACCTTC; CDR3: CASSSREGRGYTF
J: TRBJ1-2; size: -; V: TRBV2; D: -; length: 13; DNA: TGTGCCAGCAGTGCAGGGTTTCGGTATGGCTACACCTTC; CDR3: CASSAGFRYGYTF
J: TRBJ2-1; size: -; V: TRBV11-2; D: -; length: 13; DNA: TGTGCCAGCAACCAGCCACTAGCCAATGAGCAGTTCTTC; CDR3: CASNQPLANEQFF
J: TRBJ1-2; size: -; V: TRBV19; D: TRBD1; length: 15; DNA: TGTGCCAGTAGTATAGATGACAGGGCGAGTTATGGCTACACCTTC; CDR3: CASSIDDRASYGYTF
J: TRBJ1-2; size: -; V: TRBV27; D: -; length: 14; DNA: TGTGCCAGCAGTTTAAATCCCAGGGAGTATGGCTACACCTTC; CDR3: CASSLNPREYGYTF
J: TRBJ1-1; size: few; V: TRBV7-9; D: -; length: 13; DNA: TGTGCCTCTTCCTACAGGCCGAACACTGAAGCTTTCTTT; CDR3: CASSYRPNTEAFF
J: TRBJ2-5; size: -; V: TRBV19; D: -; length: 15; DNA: TGTGCCAGTACCCTATATCACGGACCCCAAGAGACCCAGTACTTC; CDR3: CASTLYHGPQETQYF
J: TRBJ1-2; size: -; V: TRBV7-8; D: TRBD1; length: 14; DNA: TGTGCCAGCAGCTTAGGACAGGGGGAGGGTGGCTACACCTTC; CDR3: CASSLGQGEGGYTF
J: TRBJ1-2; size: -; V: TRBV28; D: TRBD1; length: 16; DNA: TGTGCCAGCAGTTCGGGGACAGGGATGAGAAGCTATGGCTACACCTTC; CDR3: CASSSGTGMRSYGYTF
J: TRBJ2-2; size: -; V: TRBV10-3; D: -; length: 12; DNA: TGTGCCATCAGTGACGTGGGCGGGGAGCTGTTTTTT; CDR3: CAISDVGGELFF
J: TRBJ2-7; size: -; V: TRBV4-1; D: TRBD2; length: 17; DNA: TGCGCCAGCAGCCAACCCCTTGGGCGGGAGGTCCCCTACGAGCAGTACTTC; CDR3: CASSQPLGREVPYEQYF
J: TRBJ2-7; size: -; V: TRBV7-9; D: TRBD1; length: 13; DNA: TGTGCCAGCAGCTACAGGACAGGCTACGAGCAGTACTTC; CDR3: CASSYRTGYEQYF
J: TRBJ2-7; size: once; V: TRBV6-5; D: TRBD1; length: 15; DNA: TGTGCCAGCAGTTACTCGGAACAGGGGGCTTACGAGCAGTACTTC; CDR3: CASSYSEQGAYEQYF
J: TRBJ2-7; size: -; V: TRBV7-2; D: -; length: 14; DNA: TGTGCCAGCAGCTCCTGGACTGGGGACTACGAGCAGTACTTC; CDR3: CASSSWTGDYEQYF
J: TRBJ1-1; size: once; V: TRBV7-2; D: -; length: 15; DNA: TGTGCCAGCAGCCCGCCGGAACGGGGGAACACTGAAGCTTTCTTT; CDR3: CASSPPERGNTEAFF
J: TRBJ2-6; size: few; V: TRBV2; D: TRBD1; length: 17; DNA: TGTGCCAGGACAAGACAGGGGGGGTCGGCTGGGGCCAACGTCCTGACTTTC; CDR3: CARTRQGGSAGANVLTF
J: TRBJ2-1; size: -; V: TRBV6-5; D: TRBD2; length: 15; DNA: TGTGCCAGCAGTTACCGGCGGGAGCTCTACAATGAGCAGTTCTTC; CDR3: CASSYRRELYNEQFF
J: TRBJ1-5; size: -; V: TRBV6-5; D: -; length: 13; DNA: TGTGCCAGCAGTTACGGGAGTAATCAGCCCCAGCATTTT; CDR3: CASSYGSNQPQHF
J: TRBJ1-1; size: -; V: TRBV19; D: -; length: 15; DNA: TGTGCCAGTATGGTGGCAGTCCTGGGAAACACTGAAGCTTTCTTT; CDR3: CASMVAVLGNTEAFF
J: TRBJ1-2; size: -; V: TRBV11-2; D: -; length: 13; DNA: TGTGCCAGCAGCTCCAGTCACAACTATGGCTACACCTTC; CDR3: CASSSSHNYGYTF
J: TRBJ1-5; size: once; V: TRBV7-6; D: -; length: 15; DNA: TGTGCCAGCAGCTTACAGTCTGGTGTCAATCAGCCCCAGCATTTT; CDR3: CASSLQSGVNQPQHF
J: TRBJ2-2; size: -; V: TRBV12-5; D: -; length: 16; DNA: TGTGCTAGTGGTTTGAACCGGGGTTCATTTTACGGGGAGCTGTTTTTT; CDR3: CASGLNRGSFYGELFF
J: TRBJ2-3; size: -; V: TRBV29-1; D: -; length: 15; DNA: TGCAGCGTTGAAGTTAATCCGGGAGTGGCAGATACGCAGTATTTT; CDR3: CSVEVNPGVADTQYF